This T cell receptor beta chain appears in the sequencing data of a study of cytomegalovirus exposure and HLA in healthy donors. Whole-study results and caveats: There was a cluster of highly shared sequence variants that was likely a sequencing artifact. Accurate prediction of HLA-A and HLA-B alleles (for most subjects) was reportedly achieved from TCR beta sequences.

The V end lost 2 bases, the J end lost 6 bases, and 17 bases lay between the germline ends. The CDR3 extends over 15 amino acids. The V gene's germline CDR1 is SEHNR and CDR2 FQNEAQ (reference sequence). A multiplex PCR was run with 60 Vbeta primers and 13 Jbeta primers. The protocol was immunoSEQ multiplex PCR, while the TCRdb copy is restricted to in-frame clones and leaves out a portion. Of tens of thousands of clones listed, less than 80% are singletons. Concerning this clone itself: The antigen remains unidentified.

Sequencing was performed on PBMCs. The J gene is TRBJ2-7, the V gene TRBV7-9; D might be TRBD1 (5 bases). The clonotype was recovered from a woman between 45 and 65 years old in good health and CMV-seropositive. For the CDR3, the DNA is TGTGCCAGCAGCTTATACAGGTTTCTCCACGGCGAGCAGTACTTC. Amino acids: CASSLYRFLHGEQYF.